One and the same sample provided the 19 T cell receptor beta chains below, sequenced in a study of cytomegalovirus exposure and HLA in healthy donors. With 60 Vbeta and 13 Jbeta primers, the PCR was carried out. This table comes from immunoSEQ multiplex PCR, and its TCRdb copy is limited to in-frame clones, with some not included. The top ten hold roughly 2.6% of the sample, which has more than 150,000 clones, around 84% seen once. The specimen sequenced was PBMCs. These receptors were taken from a woman aged 50 to 65 in good health and CMV-seropositive.

The chain carries TRBV2 and TRBJ2-7; the D gene is possibly TRBD1 (6 bases). The CDR3 has 14 residues. CDR1 and CDR2 from the germline V gene are SNHLY and FYNNEI. V lost 4 bases and J lost 3, with 13 bases in between. The CDR3 region is CASSGDKVVYEQYF. In DNA, the CDR3 is TGTGCCAGCAGTGGGGACAAGGTGGTCTACGAGCAGTACTTC.

The chain recombines TRBV5-6 with TRBJ2-3; TRBD1 matches at 7 bases. Looked up from germline, CDR1 is SGHDT and CDR2 is YYEEEE. Germline trimming cut 2 bases from V and 6 bases from J; bases unmatched to any gene: 12. This CDR3 has 16 residues. The CDR3 loop reads CASSFLPGQYADTQYF. The CDR3 bases are TGTGCCAGCAGCTTCCTTCCGGGACAGTACGCGGATACGCAGTATTTT.

V gene TRBV6-1 combines with J gene TRBJ1-2; possibly TRBD1 for D (5 bases). V lost 7 bases, J lost 8 bases, and 14 bases lay in between. The CDR3 is made up of 12 amino acids. Germline V CDR1 and CDR2: MNHNS, SASEGT. For the CDR3, the DNA is TGTGCCAGCAAAGGCAGGGTGGGCGGCTACACCTTC. It specifies CASKGRVGGYTF.

Only a few counts were recorded for this clone. This chain connects TRBV6-6 to TRBJ1-3; possibly TRBD1 for D (5 bases). In germline, CDR1 is MNHNY, CDR2 SVGAGI (reference sequence). V lost 7 bases to trimming and J lost 0 bases, with 10 bases between them. The CDR3 length is 14 residues. The CDR3 is CASIPGGSGNTIYF. DNA for the CDR3: TGTGCCAGCATACCCGGGGGCTCTGGAAACACCATATATTTT.

The chain is built from TRBV10-3 and TRBJ2-6; weak D call: TRBD1 (6 bases). Germline CDR1 reads ENHRY; CDR2 reads SYGVKD. V was trimmed by 0 bases and J by 0 bases, leaving 9 bases between them. This CDR3 has 17 amino acids. CDR3 bases: TGTGCCATCAGTGAGTCGACAGGACGCTCTGGGGCCAACGTCCTGACTTTC. Translation gives CAISESTGRSGANVLTF.

This clone was counted a single time. The gene calls are TRBV2 and TRBJ2-5; 8 bases align to TRBD2. Germline V gives CDR1 SNHLY, CDR2 FYNNEI. The length of the CDR3 is 15 residues. The V segment lost 4 bases and the J segment 1 base; nucleotides outside the gene matches: 5. As DNA, the CDR3 is TGTGCCAGCAGTGCTATGGCGGGGGGCCAAGAGACCCAGTACTTC. Protein: CASSAMAGGQETQYF.

The CDR3 protein is CASSLAVGQGNYGYTF. CDR3 DNA sequence: TGTGCCAGCAGCTTAGCTGTGGGACAGGGGAACTATGGCTACACCTTC. The chain combines TRBV7-8 with TRBJ1-2; 10 positions match TRBD1. The germline CDR1 and CDR2 sequences are SGHVS and FQNEAQ. V shed 0 bases, J shed 2 bases, and the junction held 3 bases outside the gene matches. The CDR3 spans 16 residues.

The chain employs TRBV28 and TRBJ2-3; possibly TRBD1 for D (5 bases). V lost 8 bases, J lost 3 bases, and 9 bases lay in between. CDR1 MDHEN and CDR2 SYDVKM come from the germline V gene. The CDR3 loop spans 12 amino acids. CDR3 loop: CASRSGTDTQYF. The CDR3 DNA follows: TGTGCCAGCCGCTCAGGGACAGATACGCAGTATTTT.

This clone was picked up one time. The chain carries TRBV6-1 and TRBJ1-2; D may be TRBD1 (5 bases). Germline V gene data show CDR1 as MNHNS and CDR2 as SASEGT. The CDR3 extends over 13 amino acids. V was shortened by 6 bases and J by 5 bases, with 13 bases between the two germline ends. CDR3 residues: CASRPDSRYGYTF. For the CDR3, the DNA is TGTGCCAGCAGACCCGACAGTCGATATGGCTACACCTTC.

The genes are TRBV11-2 and TRBJ2-2; possibly TRBD2 for D (6 bases). The CDR3 length is 16 residues. V lost 5 bases and J 0 bases, leaving 13 bases between the germline ends. Germline-derived CDR1 and CDR2 are SGHAT and FQNNGV. DNA for the CDR3: TGTGCCAGCAGCACCCGGGGACTGACGAACACCGGGGAGCTGTTTTTT. Translating gives CASSTRGLTNTGELFF.

The chain uses TRBV7-2 and TRBJ1-6; no definite D call. The CDR3 sequence is 14 residues long. The ends were cut back, 1 base at V and 7 bases at J, with 8 bases in the middle. CDR1 and CDR2 (germline): SGHTA, FQGNSA. CDR3 sequence (DNA): TGTGCCAGCAGCTTAGGAGCTCTAAATTCACCCCTCCACTTT. Protein sequence: CASSLGALNSPLHF.

V is TRBV29-1 and J is TRBJ2-5; D is ambiguous. The germline CDR1 and CDR2 sequences are SQVTM and ANQGSEA. The CDR3 spans 13 residues. Between the trimmed V and J ends, which lost 4 bases and 3 bases, there was a span of 12 bases. The CDR3 region is CSVGARPKETQYF. In nucleotides, the CDR3 is TGCAGCGTTGGCGCACGTCCAAAAGAGACCCAGTACTTC. Using reference TRBV29-1 and TRBJ2-5 for the parts outside the CDR3, the full variable domain is SAVISQKPSRDICQRGTSLTIQCQVDSQVTMMFWYRQQPGQSLTLIATANQGSEATYESGFVIDKFPISRPNLTFSTLTVSNMSPEDSSIYLCSVGARPKETQYFGPGTRLLVL.

This clone was counted a few times. This chain connects TRBV15 to TRBJ2-1; TRBD1 is a possible D gene (6 bases). Trimming shortened V by 0 bases and J by 7 bases, and 13 bases separated the two germline ends. This CDR3 has 15 residues. Looked up from germline, CDR1 is LNHNV and CDR2 is YYDKDF (reference sequence). Here the CDR3 DNA reads TGTGCCACCAGCAGAGATCCGCAGGGGAAAAATGAGCAGTTCTTC. Encoded protein: CATSRDPQGKNEQFF.

The rearrangement uses TRBV2 and TRBJ2-7; D remains ambiguous. The V and J ends lost 3 bases and 6 bases respectively, with 12 bases between them. The CDR3 consists of 13 residues. Germline V gene sequence: CDR1 SNHLY, CDR2 FYNNEI. The CDR3 region has the DNA TGTGCCAGCAGTGATGCGGCATCCGTCGAGCAGTACTTC. Translated: CASSDAASVEQYF.

The V call is TRBV4-1, the J call TRBJ1-6, with D possibly being TRBD1 (6 bases). CDR3 size: 17 residues. Germline V gene sequence: CDR1 MGHRA, CDR2 YSYEKL. Trimming stripped 4 bases from V and 5 bases from J, with 18 bases between. The DNA for the CDR3 is TGCGCCAGCAGCCGCCAGCAACAGGGAAGTAATAATTCACCCCTCCACTTT. This translates into CASSRQQQGSNNSPLHF.

The chain couples TRBV27 to TRBJ2-7; D may be TRBD1 (5 bases). Germline V gene sequence: CDR1 MNHEY, CDR2 SMNVEV (reference sequence). CDR3 length equals 18 residues. The ends were cut back, 3 bases at V and 3 bases at J, with 24 bases in the middle. CDR3 nucleotide sequence: TGTGCCAGCAGTTTTGGGGCCCCCGACCGCCGAATGATCTACGAGCAGTACTTC. This translates into CASSFGAPDRRMIYEQYF.

This clone was seen a few times. The chain uses TRBV7-3 and TRBJ2-2; the D gene is possibly TRBD1 (7 bases). The CDR3 sequence is 17 residues long. V was pared by 5 bases and J by 1 base, with 17 bases between. Germline V gene sequence: CDR1 SGHTA, CDR2 FQGTGA. The CDR3 DNA follows: TGTGCCAGCAGCCCGCGGACAGGACTATTGAACACCGGGGAGCTGTTTTTT. Its translation is CASSPRTGLLNTGELFF.

The chain combines TRBV6-5 with TRBJ2-1, with D perhaps matching TRBD2 (6 bases). Per germline, CDR1 MNHEY and CDR2 SVGAGI. CDR3 length: 14 residues. Trimming left V 6 bases short and J 8 bases short, with 17 bases between. Written as DNA, the CDR3 is TGTGCCAGCAGCCCCAGGAGGGGACGGCATGAGCAGTTCTTC. It translates to CASSPRRGRHEQFF.

This rearrangement joins TRBV28 to TRBJ1-4, with D perhaps matching TRBD1 (6 bases). The CDR3 covers 11 residues. V was shortened by 10 bases and J by 5 bases, with 8 bases between the two germline ends. CDR1 is MDHEN, CDR2 SYDVKM, per germline. The CDR3 here is CAIQGNEKLFF. CDR3 nucleotide sequence: TGTGCCATCCAGGGGAATGAAAAACTGTTTTTT.